Here is one T cell receptor (beta chain) with its context. The CDR3 is 16 residues long. Trimming cost V 3 bases and J 9 bases; bases outside gene matches: 11. CDR1 SGHRS and CDR2 YFSETQ come from the germline V gene. Authors' data handling: From reference gene primer amplification, estimates of nucleated cell counts were derived. The protocol was immunoSEQ multiplex PCR, while the TCRdb copy is restricted to in-frame clones and leaves out a portion. V and J calls and clone size are given by that table; D and trimming were obtained from the DNA. The sample consists of 20,000 to 30,000 clones, approximately 92% of them appearing once. These data originate in a study of blood T cell repertoires in COVID-19. For the study at large: The cDNA or gDNA used as material had been derived from T cells, B-cell-depleted T cells, or PBMCs.

The rearrangement joins TRBV5-1 to TRBJ2-1; 11 bases match TRBD2. Sequenced: peripheral blood. This receptor was obtained from a human donor in a cohort sampled during active COVID-19. The CDR3 here is CASSYLAGGSLGEQFF. In nucleotides, the CDR3 is TGCGCCAGCAGCTACTTAGCGGGGGGGTCCCTAGGTGAGCAGTTCTTC.